This T cell receptor (beta chain) is drawn from a study of cytomegalovirus exposure and HLA in healthy donors (dated by TCRdb to the late 2010s). Study-wide context: An earlier analysis of approximately 640 of the donors reported 250 to 350 Gb of sequence data and 120 million or so unique TCR beta sequences from 150 million to 200 million T cells. Genome-wide SNP genotypes for about 55% of the roughly 670 donors were used in a later genetic analysis, which treated that subset as a discovery cohort. Among a few hundred genotyped donors of the cohort, an average of about 240,000 unique TCR beta nucleotide sequences were sequenced per donor, around 20% of them non-productive. Roughly 300 gigabases of sequencing data and around 85 million unique TCR sequences made up an early release that covered nearly 650 HLA-typed donors. To decide whether each TCR beta V gene segment behaved as functional or pseudogenic, an earlier analysis of approximately 590 of the donors relied on high-throughput TCR beta sequencing. Typing coverage varied by locus: roughly 620-640 donors for A, B, C, DRB1 and DQB1; more than 500 for DQA1; about 590 for DPA1; under 490 for DPB1. High-throughput TCR immunosequencing, statistical association of individual TCRs with disease status, and machine learning were combined to predict cytomegalovirus infection status. To study patterns of TCR occurrence, a later analysis re-analyzed previously published TCR beta repertoires from 550 to 800 donors and added high-resolution HLA genotyping. The genetic ancestry cluster associated with self-reported Caucasian donors included over 80% of the approximately 410 genotyped donors. Because of strong linkage in the cohort, five DR-DQ haplotypes were treated as single units for association and clustering. HLA typing included class I and class II loci at four-digit resolution. Rather than using new phenotypic data, the later analysis identified candidate immune exposures from TCR beta sequences and from how often those sequences occurred across donors. All discovery cohort repertoires had been generated using a single sequencing platform. In addition to the first cohort of 650 to 750 subjects, a separate validation cohort of 120 different subjects was used. The study aimed to test whether cataloging public T cell receptors could reveal signatures of past pathogen exposure. The T cell repertoires of 550 to 850 subjects were profiled by immunosequencing and related to cytomegalovirus serostatus. Donor age, sex, ethnicity and CMV serostatus were compiled alongside the repertoire data. Overall study results and their limits: This cohort had only TCR beta chains sequenced, and the lack of alpha or paired-chain data limited which features could be detected. In a later analysis, HLA-associated TCR beta chains showed more clonal expansion and lower generation probabilities than non-associated chains that were equally common. About 17 rarely observed V segments, including chromosome 9 orphons, were excluded from the earlier analysis of approximately 600 of the donors because counts were too low. Presence/absence analyses assumed roughly uniform sequencing depth across donors, an assumption that may not hold. A group of highly shared sequence variants was considered likely to be a technical artifact of the sequencing pipeline. Because the 87-base-pair reads could not distinguish some IMGT-functional V segments, including TRBV6-2 and TRBV6-3, those segments were excluded. A later analysis found that TCR association rates varied across HLA loci, with DRB1 alleles showing the most associated TCRs and HLA-C alleles the fewest. When HLA alleles, especially DR and DQ, strongly co-occurred, TCR associations were difficult to assign to individual alleles. It was suggested by the authors that the approach could potentially be generalized to other disease states and immunological phenotypes. Most TCR sequences were seen in very few donors, while some public TCRs were found in many individuals. A further reported finding was that TCR beta sequences accurately predicted the HLA-A and HLA-B alleles for most subjects in the first cohort. In vitro tests confirmed that three of the cytomegalovirus-associated TCR beta chains recognize cytomegalovirus antigens. An association between a missense DCLRE1C variant and V-gene and J-gene trimming of TCR beta chains was found in a later genetic analysis and replicated in an independent cohort. Correlated functional status among segregating V segments might reflect linkage disequilibrium, but an unknown experimental factor could not be ruled out. According to a later analysis, parvovirus B19, influenza, CMV and Epstein-Barr virus appeared linked to several top co-occurrence clusters. In both the original and validation cohorts, the classifier was reported to diagnose cytomegalovirus status with high specificity and sensitivity. A later analysis associated 16,951 TCR beta sequences with specific HLA alleles at a false discovery rate of 0.05. A later analysis found that most CMV-associated TCR beta chains appeared HLA-restricted, with HLA associations seemingly driven largely by CMV exposure. In an earlier analysis of about 600 of the donors, most TCR beta V segments appeared in productive rearrangements about 87% or about 30% of the time, broadly matching IMGT annotations. For the cohort, immune exposure information was limited to CMV serostatus. A total of 150 or so TCR beta chains were listed by the study as associated with cytomegalovirus. A later genetic analysis reported fewer N-insertions in productive TCRs among donors in an Asian-associated ancestry cluster than the roughly 670-donor mean. Because some donors lacked HLA typing at each locus, the association tests relied only on the typed subset.

Counted from cysteine to phenylalanine, this CDR3 has 12 amino acids. This entry keeps only the CDR3 DNA: 36 bases, framed from base 1. CDR1 and CDR2 (SEHNR, FQNEAQ) derive from the germline V gene (reference sequence). Deletion took 6 bases off V and 3 bases off J, with a span of 9 bases between the germline ends. The cohort consisted of 650 to 700 healthy bone marrow donors. All cohort members were sampled while nominally healthy, although unrecorded immune exposures were likely present. CMV serostatus was positive for 250 to 300 and negative for about 55% of the roughly 670 cohort members, and was not recorded for this donor. Each donor provided a peripheral blood sample, and peripheral blood mononuclear cells were used for TCR beta sequencing. Genomic DNA was extracted from the blood cell samples with the Qiagen DNeasy Blood Extraction Kit. The method was the immunoSEQ multiplex PCR assay. For the multiplex PCR, a mixture combining 60 forward primers for TCR Vbeta segments and 13 reverse primers for TCR Jbeta segments was used. The CDR3 region of rearranged TCR beta genes was amplified from genomic DNA with a multiplex PCR assay. The Illumina HiSeq System was used to sequence the amplified TCR beta libraries as 87-base-pair reads. Regarding the original processing steps: A later analysis tallied 70 million to 100 million unique TCR beta chains across the approximately 670 repertoires, and some 12 million of those chains were shared by two or more donors. Raw reads were error-corrected and collapsed into unique sequences with a nearest-neighbor algorithm that merged closely related sequences to remove PCR and sequencing errors. Alignment of CDR3 sequences to IMGT reference sequences was used to assign V, D and J gene segments. For a sequence to be retained, a match of at least six nucleotides was required to both a V gene segment and a J gene segment. Rearrangements were classified as productive when the CDR3 lacked stop codons and remained in frame with V and J, and all other rearrangements were classified as non-productive. Following IMGT convention, CDR3 was defined as the stretch from the second conserved V-encoded cysteine to the conserved J-encoded phenylalanine. In an earlier analysis of some 550 of the donors, sequences lacking an unambiguous match to a single V gene segment were excluded. In an earlier analysis of 587 of the donors, a V segment was called functional when productive rearrangements were above 56.7%, and segregating when the standard deviation between donors exceeded 5%. A statistical classification framework was developed to diagnose cytomegalovirus status using the catalog of TCR beta chain sequences. In a later analysis, V and J genes were assigned by comparing TCR nucleotide sequences against IMGT/GENE-DB human TR gene sequences. Using the TCRdist pipeline, a later analysis assigned CDR3 sequences along with most-parsimonious VDJ recombination scenarios. In a later analysis, each TCR beta chain was defined by its CDR3 amino acid sequence together with its V-gene family, and reads without a unique V-gene family were excluded. In a later analysis, approximately 640 highly shared, low-generation-probability nucleotide sequences were removed to address suspected cross-contamination and a sequencing artifact. In a later analysis, a clonal expansion index was calculated for each public chain from normalized within-repertoire ranks of inferred template counts. Generation probabilities in a later analysis came from a VDJ recombination model fitted to out-of-frame rearrangements, and those results were checked against IGoR. A later analysis scored TCR-TCR, TCR-HLA and TCR-CMV co-occurrence with hypergeometric tests, applying a repertoire-size bias correction to TCR pairs. In a later analysis, false discovery rates were estimated by permuting HLA or CMV assignments 20 times. In a later analysis, co-occurring TCRs were grouped with DBSCAN, and TCRdist sequence similarity was added when clustering was performed within HLA-allele-positive subsets. Repertoires with fewer than 30,000 or more than 120,000 public chains, plus five repertoires with anomalous nucleotide sharing, were excluded from co-occurrence clustering. This is the immuneACCESS table as TCRdb keeps it, with only in-frame sequences that have V and J called. A part of the clones is gone; compared with another copy, unresolved V genes explain less than half, and the rest is unexplained. V and J calls and clone size are those listed in that table; D and trimming were worked out from the DNA. Within this sample are some 120,000 clones, with approximately 80% of them counted one time only. The ten largest clones take up roughly 4% of the sample.

Notes on this clone: The antigen this receptor binds is unknown. There are no base qualities to consult, and no much larger clone falls within one base.

The source of this sequence is a human donor in good health. This sequence uses TRBV7-9 and TRBJ2-7; the D gene is not confidently resolved. The sequenced sample was PBMCs. The CDR3 reads CASSTANYEQYF. DNA sequence: TGTGCCAGCAGTACAGCCAACTACGAGCAGTACTTC.